This TCR beta chain appears in the sequencing data of a study of CD8+ T cells in alopecia areata. Regarding the study as a whole: Affected lesional scalp, above all in alopecia totalis/universalis, was more clonal than normal scalp. Researchers reported that TCR sharing among patients proved less clear than in mice, possibly HLA-linked.

A sort of pooled cutaneous lymph node cells used CD4, CD8alpha, NKG2D, NKG2ACE and other stains. This clone occurred a few times. Its antigen is as yet unknown. Gene labels here are mouse ones. The read finishes 4 residues shy of the CDR3 end, and the germline J gene is used to complete it. Extracted RNA was reverse transcribed, and the resulting cDNA served as sequencing template. This table comes from immunoSEQ multiplex PCR, and its TCRdb copy is limited to in-frame clones, with some not included. Singletons are absent from the sample, which has about 270,000 clones. The CDR3 extends over 14 amino acids. The germline CDR1 and CDR2 sequences are NSQYPW and LRSPGD (reference sequence).

The sequenced sample was CD4+ T cells sorted from a lymph node. The chain carries TRBV1 and TRBJ2-5; TRBD2 is a possible D gene (6 bases). This TCR was recovered from a C3H/HeJ mouse with alopecia areata. The mouse strain carries the MHC haplotype H2-k. The CDR3 is CTCSAVGERDTQYF. The part of the CDR3 DNA that was read is TGCACCTGCAGTGCAGTGGGGGAAAGGGAC.